This T cell receptor beta chain was documented in a study of T cell repertoires in cytomegalovirus infection. Trimming removed 4 bases at V and 0 bases at J, with 12 bases between. This CDR3 region has 16 residues. CDR1 and CDR2 from the germline V gene are SGHTA and FQGTGA. Study-wide results and caveats: Carriers of CMV plus the relevant HLA were identified by cumulative public TCR beta family frequency.

This clonotype was picked up many times. Its specificity is not known. TCRdb re-derived calls from the reads in MiXCR, one entry per CDR3 protein. The table lists some 600,000 distinct CDR3 sequences, about 24% of them singletons, with around 8% in the top ten. The specimen sequenced was CD8+ T cells from PBMCs. This TCR came from a human donor in good health (CMV status not recorded). Some clones in this sample may be carry-over from other donors' samples. V usage is TRBV7-3 and J usage is TRBJ2-2; a possible D gene is TRBD1 (5 bases). The CDR3 sequence: CASSWRGAANTGELFF. In nucleotides, the CDR3 is TGTGCCAGCAGCTGGCGTGGGGCAGCGAACACCGGGGAGCTGTTTTTT.